Listed below are T cell receptor beta chains from one sample, sequenced in a study of CD8+CD57+ T cells in acquired aplastic anemia. TCRdb reprocessed the reads via MiXCR and lists one record per CDR3 protein. The table lists just over 200,000 distinct CDR3 sequences, 65% of them singletons. Source material: sorted CD4+, CD8+, or CD8+CD57+ T cells (not recorded which) from PBMCs. The receptor set was obtained from a human donor with aplastic anemia. Each CDR3 is given with its conserved first and last residue. D genes are given only for firm matches. Not every row has a clone size; where given, it reads once, few, many or a size class.

j_call,d_call,v_call,clone_size,cdr3_aa,cdr3_nt
TRBJ1-3,TRBD1,TRBV9,many,CARGDRPFGSGNTIYF,TGTGCCAGAGGGGACAGGCCCTTTGGCTCTGGAAACACCATATATTTT
TRBJ2-1,.,TRBV2,few,CASRLRSTGTGDNEQFF,TGTGCCAGCAGGCTCCGTTCGACAGGGACGGGGGACAATGAGCAGTTCTTC
TRBJ1-2,.,TRBV2,.,CASSRTLNPNYGYNF,TGTGCCAGCAGCCGGACACTTAACCCTAACTATGGCTACAACTTC
TRBJ1-1,.,TRBV2,many,CASSESGETEAFF,TGTGCCAGCAGTGAGTCAGGGGAAACTGAAGCTTTCTTT
TRBJ1-1,.,TRBV5-1,.,CATSRIRGPGSWNTEAFF,TGTGCCACCAGCAGAATACGTGGGCCGGGCAGTTGGAACACTGAAGCTTTCTTT
TRBJ1-6,.,TRBV5-1,.,CASSFSQGRGSPLHF,TGCGCCAGCAGCTTTAGTCAGGGGCGAGGTTCACCCCTCCACTTT
TRBJ1-1,TRBD1,TRBV2,.,CASSEVLGQGIRDTEAFF,TGTGCCAGCAGTGAAGTCTTGGGACAGGGGATTCGTGACACTGAAGCTTTCTTT
TRBJ1-2,TRBD1,TRBV20-1,.,CSARDLGTGGIYGYTF,TGCAGTGCTAGAGATCTTGGGACAGGGGGCATCTATGGCTACACCTTC
TRBJ2-1,.,TRBV6-5,.,CASSVPLGFEQFF,TGTGCCAGCAGTGTCCCGCTCGGGTTTGAGCAGTTCTTC
TRBJ2-7,TRBD2,TRBV7-3,.,CASSPSGRAGEQYF,TGTGCCAGCAGTCCCAGCGGGAGGGCCGGCGAGCAGTACTTC
TRBJ2-7,TRBD2,TRBV7-9,.,CASSLGTSGRGYEQYF,TGTGCCAGCAGCTTAGGGACTAGCGGGAGGGGATACGAGCAGTACTTC
TRBJ2-5,.,TRBV15,.,CATSRDSGADETQYF,TGTGCCACCAGCAGAGACTCAGGGGCGGACGAGACCCAGTACTTC